This is a list of T cell receptor beta chains from one sample in a study of blood T cell repertoires in COVID-19. Profiled with immunoSEQ multiplex PCR; TCRdb holds only in-frame clones, not every one. The sample lists 260,000 or so clones; 88% were seen once. The sequenced sample consisted of peripheral blood. All receptors derive from a man aged 18-30 years with active or convalescent COVID-19. CDR3s include the opening cysteine and the closing phenylalanine or tryptophan. D genes are given only for firm matches. Clone size, where shown, is once, few, many, or a class for clones that have expanded.

D	V	J	size	CDR3	DNA
-	TRBV5-5	TRBJ2-1	-	CASSFRKDRSEIPYNEQFF	TGTGCCAGCAGCTTTAGAAAGGACAGATCTGAAATCCCCTACAATGAGCAGTTCTTC
-	TRBV13	TRBJ2-1	-	CASSENPRREQFF	TGTGCCAGCAGCGAAAACCCGAGAAGAGAGCAGTTCTTC
TRBD1	TRBV11-2	TRBJ1-5	-	CASRTDRGLGSNQPQHF	TGTGCCAGCAGAACGGACAGGGGGCTTGGGAGCAATCAGCCCCAGCATTTT
-	TRBV5-1	TRBJ2-7	-	CASSLGSGWTWEQYF	TGCGCCAGCAGCTTGGGGTCAGGCTGGACTTGGGAGCAGTACTTC
TRBD2	TRBV6-5	TRBJ2-1	-	CASSYLAGGYEQFF	TGTGCCAGCAGTTACCTAGCGGGGGGTTATGAGCAGTTCTTC
-	TRBV4-2	TRBJ1-2	few	CASSQESAGALGYTF	TGTGCCAGCAGCCAAGAGTCCGCAGGGGCCCTAGGCTACACCTTC
-	TRBV3-1/TRBV3-2	TRBJ1-5	-	CASSQLLSNQPQHF	TGTGCCAGCAGCCAGTTACTTAGCAATCAGCCCCAGCATTTT
-	TRBV12-3/TRBV12-4	TRBJ1-1	few	CASSFQGHTEAFF	TGTGCCAGCAGTTTCCAGGGTCACACTGAAGCTTTCTTT
-	TRBV7-2	TRBJ1-2	-	CASSLLQNYGYTF	TGTGCCAGCAGCTTATTACAGAACTATGGCTACACCTTC
-	TRBV5-1	TRBJ1-1	once	CASREGGSNTEAFF	TGCGCCAGCAGAGAGGGTGGGTCGAACACTGAAGCTTTCTTT
TRBD2	TRBV7-3	TRBJ2-3	once	CASSFSGGSTDTQYF	TGTGCCAGCAGCTTTAGCGGGGGTAGCACAGATACGCAGTATTTT
TRBD2	TRBV5-1	TRBJ2-3	-	CASSWGVEAGGPDTQYF	TGCGCCAGCAGCTGGGGCGTTGAGGCGGGGGGGCCGGATACGCAGTATTTT
-	TRBV4-2	TRBJ1-5	-	CASSQDFDSVNQPQHF	TGTGCCAGCAGCCAAGATTTCGACAGTGTCAATCAGCCCCAGCATTTT
-	TRBV5-4	TRBJ1-6	-	CASSIRAGTRGYNSPLHF	TGTGCCAGCAGCATACGAGCCGGGACCAGGGGCTATAATTCACCCCTCCACTTT
-	TRBV7-2	TRBJ1-2	-	CASIILSYGYTF	TGTGCCAGCATTATATTATCCTATGGCTACACCTTC
-	TRBV5-5	TRBJ1-4	-	CASSLMGGDEKLFF	TGTGCCAGCAGCTTGATGGGGGGAGATGAAAAACTGTTTTTT
TRBD1	TRBV7-2	TRBJ1-5	-	CASSLRQGTPPIFNQPQHF	TGTGCCAGCAGCTTAAGACAGGGGACCCCCCCTATTTTCAATCAGCCCCAGCATTTT
-	TRBV6-1	TRBJ1-3	-	CASSEALRGYRGNTIYF	TGTGCCAGCAGTGAAGCCCTCCGGGGGTATCGTGGAAACACCATATATTTT
-	TRBV3-1/TRBV3-2	TRBJ1-4	-	CASSQRGAGTNEKLFF	TGTGCCAGCAGCCAAAGAGGGGCGGGGACTAATGAAAAACTGTTTTTT
-	TRBV5-6	TRBJ2-2	once	CASSLAGWRGGNTGELFF	TGTGCCAGCAGCCTGGCGGGCTGGAGGGGAGGGAACACCGGGGAGCTGTTTTTT